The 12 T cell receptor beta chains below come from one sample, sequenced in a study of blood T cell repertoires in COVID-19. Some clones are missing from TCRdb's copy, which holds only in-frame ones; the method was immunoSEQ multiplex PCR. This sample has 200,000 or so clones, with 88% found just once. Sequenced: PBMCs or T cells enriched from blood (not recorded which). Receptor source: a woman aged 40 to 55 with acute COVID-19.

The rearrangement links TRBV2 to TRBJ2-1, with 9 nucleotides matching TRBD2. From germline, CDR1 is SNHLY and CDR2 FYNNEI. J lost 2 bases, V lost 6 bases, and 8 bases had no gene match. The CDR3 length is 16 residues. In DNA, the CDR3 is TGTGCCAGCAGCCCCCTTAGCGGGGGCGCCTACAATGAGCAGTTCTTC. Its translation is CASSPLSGGAYNEQFF.

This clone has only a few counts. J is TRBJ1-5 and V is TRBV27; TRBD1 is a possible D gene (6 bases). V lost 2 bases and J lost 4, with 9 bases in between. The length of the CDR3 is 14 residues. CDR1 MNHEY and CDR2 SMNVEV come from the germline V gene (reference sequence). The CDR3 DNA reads TGTGCCAGCAGTTTACAGGGGTCAAATCAGCCCCAGCATTTT. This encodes CASSLQGSNQPQHF.

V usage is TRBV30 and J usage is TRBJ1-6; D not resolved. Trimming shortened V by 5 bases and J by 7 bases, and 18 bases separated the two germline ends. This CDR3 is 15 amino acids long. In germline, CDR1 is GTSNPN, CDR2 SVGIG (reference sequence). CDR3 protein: CAWGGEKGGNSPLHF. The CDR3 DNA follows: TGTGCCTGGGGAGGAGAAAAGGGAGGGAATTCACCCCTCCACTTT.

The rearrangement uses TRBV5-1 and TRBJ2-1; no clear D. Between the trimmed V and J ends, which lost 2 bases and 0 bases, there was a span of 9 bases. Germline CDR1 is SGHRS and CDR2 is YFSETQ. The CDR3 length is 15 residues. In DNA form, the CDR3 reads TGCGCCAGCAGCTTAACTACCTACTCCTACAATGAGCAGTTCTTC. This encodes CASSLTTYSYNEQFF.

DNA of the CDR3: TGTGCCAGCAGTACGGACAGGGATGAAAAACTGTTTTTT. Its translation is CASSTDRDEKLFF. The J gene is TRBJ1-4, the V gene TRBV6-5; 8 nucleotides line up with TRBD1. Germline CDR1 and CDR2: MNHEY and SVGAGI. The CDR3 runs to 13 residues. V gave up 5 bases and J gave up 6 bases; unmatched junction bases: 2.

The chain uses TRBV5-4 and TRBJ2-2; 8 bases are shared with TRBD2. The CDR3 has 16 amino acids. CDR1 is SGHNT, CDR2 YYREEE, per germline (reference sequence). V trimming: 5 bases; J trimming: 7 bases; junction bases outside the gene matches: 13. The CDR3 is CASRLGLAGSGGELFF. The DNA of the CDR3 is TGTGCCAGCAGATTAGGACTAGCTGGGTCGGGCGGGGAGCTGTTTTTT.

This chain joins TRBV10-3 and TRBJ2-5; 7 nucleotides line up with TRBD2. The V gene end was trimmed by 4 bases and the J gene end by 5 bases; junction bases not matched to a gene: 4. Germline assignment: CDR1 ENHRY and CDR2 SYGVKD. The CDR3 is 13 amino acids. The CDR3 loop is CAISGGGWETQYF. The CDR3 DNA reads TGTGCCATCAGTGGCGGGGGTTGGGAGACCCAGTACTTC.

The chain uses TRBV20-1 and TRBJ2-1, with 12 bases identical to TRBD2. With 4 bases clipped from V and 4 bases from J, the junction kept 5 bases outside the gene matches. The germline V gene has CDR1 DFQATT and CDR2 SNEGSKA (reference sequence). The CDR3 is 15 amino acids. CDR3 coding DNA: TGCAGTGCTAATGAGCTAGCGGGAGGGTACAATGAGCAGTTCTTC. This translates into CSANELAGGYNEQFF.

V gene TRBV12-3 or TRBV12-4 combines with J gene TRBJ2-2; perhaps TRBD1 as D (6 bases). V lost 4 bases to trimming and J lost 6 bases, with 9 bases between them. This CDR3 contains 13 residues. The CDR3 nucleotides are TGTGCCAGCAGTTACAGGGACGCCGGGGAGCTGTTTTTT. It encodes CASSYRDAGELFF.

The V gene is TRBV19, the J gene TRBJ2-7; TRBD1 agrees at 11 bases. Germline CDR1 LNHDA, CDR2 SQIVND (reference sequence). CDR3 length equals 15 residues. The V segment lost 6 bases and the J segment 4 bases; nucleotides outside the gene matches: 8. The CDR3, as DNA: TGTGCCAGTAGCTCTCGGGACAGGGGGTTGTACGAGCAGTACTTC. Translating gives CASSSRDRGLYEQYF. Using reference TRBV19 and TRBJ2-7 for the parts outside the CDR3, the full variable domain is DGGITQSPKYLFRKEGQNVTLSCEQNLNHDAMYWYRQDPGQGLRLIYYSQIVNDFQKGDIAEGYSVSREKKESFPLTVTSAQKNPTAFYLCASSSRDRGLYEQYFGPGTRLTVT.

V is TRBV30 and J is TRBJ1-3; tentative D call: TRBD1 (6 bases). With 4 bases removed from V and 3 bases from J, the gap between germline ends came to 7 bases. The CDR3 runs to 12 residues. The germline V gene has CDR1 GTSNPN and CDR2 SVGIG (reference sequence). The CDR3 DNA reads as TGTGCCTGGAACAGGGTTGGAAACACCATATATTTT. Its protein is CAWNRVGNTIYF.

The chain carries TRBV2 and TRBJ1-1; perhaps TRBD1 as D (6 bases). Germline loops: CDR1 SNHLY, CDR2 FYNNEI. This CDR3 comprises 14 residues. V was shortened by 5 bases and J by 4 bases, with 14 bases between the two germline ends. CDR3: CASSPRGWGTEAFF. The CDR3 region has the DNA TGTGCCAGCAGTCCCAGGGGTTGGGGCACTGAAGCTTTCTTT.